Described below is a single TCR beta chain sequence and its context. The data derive from a study of blood T cell repertoires in COVID-19. Participants were aged roughly 18 to 90 years, lived in 20 to 30 US areas, and enrolled virtually. Profiling relied on immunoSEQ multiplex PCR, and the TCRdb table lists in-frame clones only, not all of them. In the table there are a few hundred thousand clones, about 90% of which are singletons. This TCR was sampled from a woman aged 25 to 39 who had recovered from COVID-19. Sequenced input: PBMCs or T cells enriched from blood (not recorded which).

CDR3 in DNA: TGTGCCAGCAGCAAAGGAGGTAGCGTGCGTGAGCAGTTCTTC. This codes for CASSKGGSVREQFF. The gene calls are TRBV7-2 and TRBJ2-1; weak D call: TRBD2 (5 bases). The V gene lost 5 bases and the J gene lost 9 bases, with 17 bases spanning the gap. Germline CDR1 SGHTA, CDR2 FQGNSA. The CDR3 is made up of 14 amino acids.